The rows below give T cell receptor beta chains drawn from one sample of a study of blood T cells in healthy people across ages. Each CDR3 protein gets one entry after TCRdb re-called the 5' RACE reads with MiXCR. The sample shows roughly 830,000 distinct CDR3 sequences, 62% of them seen only once. The sample was blood. The receptor source for this set is a man under 40 in good health. The CDR3 runs from the conserved cysteine through the conserved F or W. The order of the fields is J gene, clone size, V gene, D gene, CDR3 protein, CDR3 DNA. D genes are given only for firm matches. Only some rows state a clone size, as once, few, many or a class for expanded clones.

>TRBJ1-4|-|TRBV9|-
CASSVSGSFNEKLFF
TGTGCCAGCAGCGTTTCCGGGTCCTTTAATGAAAAACTGTTTTTT
>TRBJ1-2|-|TRBV12-3/TRBV12-4|TRBD1
CASSPIDRGQSYTF
TGTGCCAGCAGCCCTATAGACAGGGGGCAGAGCTACACCTTC
>TRBJ2-5|-|TRBV19|-
CASSIQGSGETQYF
TGTGCCAGTAGTATCCAGGGTAGTGGCGAGACCCAGTACTTC
>TRBJ2-4|-|TRBV12-3/TRBV12-4|-
CATLGKNIQYF
TGTGCCACCCTCGGGAAAAACATTCAGTACTTC
>TRBJ1-2|-|TRBV28|-
CATGGVLNYGYTF
TGTGCCACCGGGGGAGTCCTTAACTATGGCTACACCTTC
>TRBJ1-1|-|TRBV5-1|-
CASSLGQLTTEAFF
TGCGCCAGCAGCTTGGGGCAGCTTACCACTGAAGCTTTCTTT
>TRBJ2-1|-|TRBV3-1|TRBD2
CASSPSRAWGGEQFF
TGTGCCAGCAGCCCTTCCAGGGCCTGGGGGGGTGAGCAGTTCTTC
>TRBJ1-2|-|TRBV5-1|TRBD1
CASSLEVRRGGDGYTF
TGCGCCAGCAGCTTGGAGGTGCGGCGAGGGGGCGATGGCTACACCTTC
>TRBJ2-1|-|TRBV5-1|-
CASSLTTTYNEQFF
TGTGCCAGCAGCTTGACGACAACATACAATGAGCAGTTCTTC
>TRBJ2-3|-|TRBV6-1|-
CASREGHGTQYF
TGTGCCAGCAGAGAAGGACACGGCACGCAGTATTTT
>TRBJ2-7|-|TRBV7-9|-
CASKLPTHAYEQYF
TGTGCCAGCAAACTACCTACGCACGCCTACGAGCAGTACTTC
>TRBJ1-2|-|TRBV3-1|-
CASSQEGEEGPKGYGYTF
TGTGCCAGCAGCCAAGAAGGTGAGGAGGGACCCAAAGGATATGGCTACACCTTC
>TRBJ2-7|many|TRBV4-2|-
CASSPTGLGEQYF
TGTGCCAGCAGCCCAACAGGGTTGGGCGAGCAGTACTTC
>TRBJ2-2|-|TRBV20-1|-
CSADRDNTGELFF
TGCAGTGCTGACCGGGATAACACCGGGGAGCTGTTTTTT
>TRBJ2-1|-|TRBV29-1|-
CSVRGGAYNEQFF
TGCAGCGTGAGGGGGGGCGCCTACAATGAGCAGTTCTTC
>TRBJ2-1|-|TRBV27|TRBD1
CASVRQGAWNEQFF
TGTGCCAGCGTGAGACAGGGGGCGTGGAATGAGCAGTTCTTC
>TRBJ1-6|-|TRBV20-1|TRBD1
CSARDRQGGNSPLHF
TGCAGTGCTAGGGATAGACAGGGAGGTAATTCACCCCTCCACTTT
>TRBJ1-1|-|TRBV14|-
CASSQDLAAEAFF
TGTGCCAGCAGCCAAGACCTAGCGGCCGAAGCTTTCTTT
>TRBJ2-5|once|TRBV3-1|TRBD2
CASSQDLAGTKTQYF
TGTGCCAGCAGCCAAGATCTAGCGGGGACGAAGACCCAGTACTTC
>TRBJ2-4|few|TRBV9|-
CASSVAQVGNIQYF
TGTGCCAGCAGCGTAGCACAGGTGGGCAACATTCAGTACTTC
>TRBJ2-7|-|TRBV28|-
CASSGTQNYEQYF
TGTGCCAGTTCGGGGACACAAAACTACGAGCAGTACTTC
>TRBJ2-5|-|TRBV29-1|-
CSVEPSERRRGTQYF
TGCAGCGTTGAACCCTCCGAGCGCCGGCGAGGGACCCAGTACTTC
>TRBJ2-3|-|TRBV20-1|-
CSARRNGGHTDTQYF
TGCAGTGCTAGGAGAAACGGGGGGCACACAGATACGCAGTATTTT
>TRBJ2-7|few|TRBV5-5|-
CASSSGEQGYEQYF
TGTGCCAGCAGCTCGGGAGAACAGGGGTACGAGCAGTACTTC
>TRBJ2-5|few|TRBV20-1|TRBD2
CSERTSGAETQYF
TGCAGTGAGAGGACTAGCGGGGCTGAGACCCAGTACTTC
>TRBJ1-5|-|TRBV5-1|-
CASSWVADNQPQHF
TGTGCCAGCAGTTGGGTGGCAGACAATCAGCCCCAGCATTTT
>TRBJ1-1|-|TRBV3-1|TRBD1
CASSQRQGKEAFF
TGTGCCAGCAGCCAACGACAGGGGAAGGAAGCTTTCTTT
>TRBJ2-3|-|TRBV20-1|-
CSALPYTDTQYF
TGCAGTGCGCTCCCTTACACAGATACGCAGTATTTT
>TRBJ2-7|-|TRBV7-6|-
CASSLGRMNTYEQYF
TGTGCCAGCAGCCTCGGACGGATGAACACCTACGAGCAGTACTTC
>TRBJ2-5|few|TRBV7-2|TRBD2
CASSRRTSVSETQYF
TGTGCCAGCAGCCGAAGGACTAGTGTGTCCGAGACCCAGTACTTC
>TRBJ1-5|-|TRBV10-3|-
CAISESTGQNNQPQHF
TGTGCCATCAGTGAGTCGACAGGACAGAACAATCAGCCCCAGCATTTT
>TRBJ1-1|once|TRBV29-1|-
CSVEMSQGGTEAFF
TGCAGCGTTGAAATGTCACAGGGTGGCACTGAAGCTTTCTTT
>TRBJ1-2|-|TRBV5-8|-
CASSLLNSYGYTF
TGTGCCAGCAGCTTACTGAACTCCTATGGCTACACCTTC
>TRBJ2-3|-|TRBV5-1|TRBD1
CASSGTGGSSTDTQYF
TGCGCCAGCAGCGGAACAGGGGGCTCTAGCACAGATACGCAGTATTTT
>TRBJ2-3|-|TRBV29-1|-
CSVEDLTEGADTQYF
TGCAGCGTTGAAGATCTGACAGAAGGCGCAGATACGCAGTATTTT
>TRBJ2-1|few|TRBV11-2|-
CASSLDRGAWNEQFF
TGTGCCAGCAGCTTAGATCGGGGGGCCTGGAATGAGCAGTTCTTC
>TRBJ2-3|-|TRBV7-2|-
CASSWTAPFTDTQYF
TGTGCCAGCAGCTGGACAGCCCCCTTCACAGATACGCAGTATTTT
>TRBJ2-6|few|TRBV13|TRBD1
CAITGQGSSGANVLTF
TGTGCCATCACGGGACAGGGGAGCTCTGGGGCCAACGTCCTGACTTTC
>TRBJ2-7|few|TRBV6-2/TRBV6-3|-
CASSTQYEQYF
TGTGCCAGCAGTACCCAGTACGAGCAGTACTTC
>TRBJ2-4|-|TRBV20-1|-
CSARVGELNIQYF
TGCAGTGCTAGAGTTGGGGAACTGAACATTCAGTACTTC
>TRBJ2-1|-|TRBV7-2|TRBD1
CASSRDRELDEQFF
TGTGCCAGCAGCCGTGACAGGGAATTGGATGAGCAGTTCTTC
>TRBJ1-4|-|TRBV10-3|-
CAISESDRGGKLFF
TGTGCCATCAGTGAGTCGGATAGGGGTGGAAAACTGTTTTTT
>TRBJ2-3|-|TRBV3-1|TRBD1
CASSEPGQQADTQYF
TGTGCCAGCAGCGAGCCGGGACAGCAAGCAGATACGCAGTATTTT
>TRBJ1-2|-|TRBV10-3|TRBD1
CAIVGPRDGQGYGYTF
TGTGCCATCGTGGGCCCCCGAGATGGACAGGGCTATGGCTACACCTTC
>TRBJ2-3|few|TRBV6-6|TRBD2
CATKGLAQGGDTQYF
TGTGCCACCAAAGGACTAGCCCAAGGGGGAGATACGCAGTATTTT
>TRBJ1-4|few|TRBV20-1|-
CSARGATNEKLFF
TGCAGTGCTAGAGGGGCCACTAATGAAAAACTGTTTTTT
>TRBJ2-7|-|TRBV27|-
CASSLNGHLPAYEQYF
TGTGCCAGCAGTTTAAACGGACACCTTCCAGCCTACGAGCAGTACTTC
>TRBJ1-4|-|TRBV7-2|TRBD1
CASSLPPGQGPTNEKLFF
TGTGCCAGCAGCCTACCACCGGGACAGGGGCCAACTAATGAAAAACTGTTTTTT
>TRBJ2-1|-|TRBV7-8|TRBD2
CASTPGTSGGINEQFF
TGTGCCAGCACCCCAGGGACTAGCGGGGGGATCAATGAGCAGTTCTTC
>TRBJ1-6|-|TRBV5-1|-
CASSLGPDLDSPLHF
TGCGCCAGCAGCTTGGGTCCGGACCTAGATTCACCCCTCCACTTT
>TRBJ2-5|-|TRBV20-1|TRBD2
CSARSSGGQETQYF
TGCAGTGCTAGGTCCAGCGGGGGCCAAGAGACCCAGTACTTC
>TRBJ2-2|once|TRBV2|-
CASSAERQRYTGELFF
TGTGCCAGCAGTGCTGAGCGGCAGCGCTACACCGGGGAGCTGTTTTTT
>TRBJ2-5|-|TRBV11-2|TRBD1
CASSPDRTGWETQYF
TGTGCCAGCAGCCCCGATCGGACAGGATGGGAGACCCAGTACTTC